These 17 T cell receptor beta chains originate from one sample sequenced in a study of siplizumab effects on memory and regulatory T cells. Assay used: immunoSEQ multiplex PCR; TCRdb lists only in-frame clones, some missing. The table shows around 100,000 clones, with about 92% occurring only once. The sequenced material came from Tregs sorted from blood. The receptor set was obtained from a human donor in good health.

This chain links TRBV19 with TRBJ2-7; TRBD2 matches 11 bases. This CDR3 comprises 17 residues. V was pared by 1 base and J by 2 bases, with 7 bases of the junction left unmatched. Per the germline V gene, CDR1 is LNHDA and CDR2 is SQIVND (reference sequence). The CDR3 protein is CASSIGLAGGLTYEQYF. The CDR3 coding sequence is TGTGCCAGTAGTATAGGGCTAGCGGGAGGCCTTACCTACGAGCAGTACTTC.

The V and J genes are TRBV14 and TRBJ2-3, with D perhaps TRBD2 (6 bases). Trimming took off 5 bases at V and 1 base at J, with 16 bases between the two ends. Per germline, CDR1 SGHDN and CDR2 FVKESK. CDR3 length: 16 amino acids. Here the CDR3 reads CASSFGGRVGTDTQYF. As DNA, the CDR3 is TGTGCCAGCAGCTTTGGGGGGAGAGTGGGCACAGATACGCAGTATTTT.

CDR3 in DNA: TGTGCCAGCAGTTTATCAGGGGCTCGGGGCTACACCTTC. Its translation is CASSLSGARGYTF. The V and J genes are TRBV27 and TRBJ1-2, with a weak D call TRBD1 (5 bases). Trimming shortened V by 0 bases and J by 8 bases, and 10 bases separated the two germline ends. The CDR3 runs 13 residues. Germline CDR1 is MNHEY and CDR2 is SMNVEV (reference sequence).

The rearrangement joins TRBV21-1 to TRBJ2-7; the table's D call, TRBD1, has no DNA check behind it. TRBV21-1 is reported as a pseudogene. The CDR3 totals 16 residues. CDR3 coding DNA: TGTGCCAGCAGTACAAAAGAGACAGGGGGCGCCTACGAGCAGTACTTC. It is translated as CASSTKETGGAYEQYF.

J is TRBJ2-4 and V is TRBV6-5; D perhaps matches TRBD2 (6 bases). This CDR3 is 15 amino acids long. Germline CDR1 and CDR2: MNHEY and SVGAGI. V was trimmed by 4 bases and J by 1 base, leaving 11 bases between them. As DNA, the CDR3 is TGTGCCAGCAGTTGGACTAACACCGCCAAAAACATTCAGTACTTC. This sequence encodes CASSWTNTAKNIQYF.

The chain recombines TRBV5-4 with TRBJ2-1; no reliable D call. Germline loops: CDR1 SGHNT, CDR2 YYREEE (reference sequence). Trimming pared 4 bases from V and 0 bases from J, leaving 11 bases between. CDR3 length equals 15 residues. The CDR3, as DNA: TGTGCCAGCAGCCCTTCTACCCTCTCCTACAATGAGCAGTTCTTC. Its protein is CASSPSTLSYNEQFF.

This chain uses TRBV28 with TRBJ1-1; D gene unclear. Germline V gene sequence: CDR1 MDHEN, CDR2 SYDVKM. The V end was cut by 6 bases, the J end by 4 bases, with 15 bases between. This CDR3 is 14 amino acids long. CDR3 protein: CASSSRLRSTEAFF. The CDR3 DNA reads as TGTGCCAGCAGCTCAAGGCTCCGGAGCACTGAAGCTTTCTTT.

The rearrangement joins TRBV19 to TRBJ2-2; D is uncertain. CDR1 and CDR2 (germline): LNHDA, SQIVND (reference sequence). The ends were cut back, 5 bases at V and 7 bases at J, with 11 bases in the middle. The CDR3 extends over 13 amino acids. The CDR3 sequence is CASSYDFLGELFF. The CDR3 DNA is TGTGCCAGTAGTTATGACTTTCTCGGGGAGCTGTTTTTT.

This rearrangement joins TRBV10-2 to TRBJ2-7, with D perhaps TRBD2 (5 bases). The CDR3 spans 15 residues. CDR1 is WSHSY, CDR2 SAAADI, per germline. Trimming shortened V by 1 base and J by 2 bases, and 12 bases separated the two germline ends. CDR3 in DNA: TGCGCCAGCAGTGAGTGGACTGCCTTAACCTACGAGCAGTACTTC. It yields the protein CASSEWTALTYEQYF.

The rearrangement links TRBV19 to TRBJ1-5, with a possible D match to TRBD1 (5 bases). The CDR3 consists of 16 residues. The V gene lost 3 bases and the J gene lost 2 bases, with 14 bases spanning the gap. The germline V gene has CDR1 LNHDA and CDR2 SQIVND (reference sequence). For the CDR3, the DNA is TGTGCCAGTAGTATTCTGCGTAGGGGTGGCAATCAGCCCCAGCATTTT. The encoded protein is CASSILRRGGNQPQHF.

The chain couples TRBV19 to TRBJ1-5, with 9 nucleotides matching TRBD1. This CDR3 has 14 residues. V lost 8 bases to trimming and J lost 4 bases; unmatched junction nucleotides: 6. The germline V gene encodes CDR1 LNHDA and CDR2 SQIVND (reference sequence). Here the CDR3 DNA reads TGTGCCAGTGGGGGGACAGGGCGTAATCAGCCCCAGCATTTT. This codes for CASGGTGRNQPQHF.

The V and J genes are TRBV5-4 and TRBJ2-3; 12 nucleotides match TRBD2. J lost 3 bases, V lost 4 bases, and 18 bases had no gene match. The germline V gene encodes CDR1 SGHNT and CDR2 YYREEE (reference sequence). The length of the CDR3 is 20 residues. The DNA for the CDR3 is TGTGCCAGCAGCCCTCGATTGACTAGCGGGAGAGGGGGCTTGACAGATACGCAGTATTTT. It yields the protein CASSPRLTSGRGGLTDTQYF.

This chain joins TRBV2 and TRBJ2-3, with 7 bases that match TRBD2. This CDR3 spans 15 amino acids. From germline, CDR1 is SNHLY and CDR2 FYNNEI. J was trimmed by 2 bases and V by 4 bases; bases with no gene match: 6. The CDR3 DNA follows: TGTGCCAGCAGTGTTTGGGCGGGAGTCACAGATACGCAGTATTTT. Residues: CASSVWAGVTDTQYF.

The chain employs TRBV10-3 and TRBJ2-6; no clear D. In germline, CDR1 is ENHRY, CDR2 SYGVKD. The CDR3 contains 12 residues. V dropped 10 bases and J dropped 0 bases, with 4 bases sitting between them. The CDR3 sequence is CATSSGANVLTF. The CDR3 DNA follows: TGTGCCACTTCCTCTGGGGCCAACGTCCTGACTTTC.

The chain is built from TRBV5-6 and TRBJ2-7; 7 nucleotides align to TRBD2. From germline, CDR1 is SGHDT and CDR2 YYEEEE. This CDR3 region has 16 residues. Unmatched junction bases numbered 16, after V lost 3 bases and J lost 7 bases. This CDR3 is CASSWGTGEPGGEQYF. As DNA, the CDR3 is TGTGCCAGCAGCTGGGGGACTGGGGAGCCGGGGGGAGAGCAGTACTTC.

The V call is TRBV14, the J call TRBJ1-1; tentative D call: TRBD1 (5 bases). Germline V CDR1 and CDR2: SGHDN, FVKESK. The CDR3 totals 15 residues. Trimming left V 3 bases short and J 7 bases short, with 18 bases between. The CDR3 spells CASSHYRSGGVEAFF. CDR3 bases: TGTGCCAGCAGCCATTACCGTAGCGGGGGGGTTGAAGCTTTCTTT. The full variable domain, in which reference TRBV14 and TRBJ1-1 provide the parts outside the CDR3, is EAGVTQFPSHSVIEKGQTVTLRCDPISGHDNLYWYRRVMGKEIKFLLHFVKESKQDESGMPNNRFLAERTGGTYSTLKVQPAELEDSGVYFCASSHYRSGGVEAFFGQGTRLTVV.

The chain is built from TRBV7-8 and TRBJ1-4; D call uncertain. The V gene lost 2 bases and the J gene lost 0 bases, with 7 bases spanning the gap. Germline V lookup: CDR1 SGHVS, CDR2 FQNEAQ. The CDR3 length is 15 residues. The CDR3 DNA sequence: TGTGCCAGCAGCTTAATGGAAGCAACTAATGAAAAACTGTTTTTT. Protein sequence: CASSLMEATNEKLFF. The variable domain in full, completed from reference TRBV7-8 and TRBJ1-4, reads GAGVSQSPRYKVAKRGQDVALRCDPISGHVSLFWYQQALGQGPEFLTYFQNEAQLDKSGLPSDRFFAERPEGSVSTLKIQRTQQEDSAVYLCASSLMEATNEKLFFGSGTQLSVL.